The rows below give T cell receptor beta chains drawn from one sample of a study of human T cells and chemical hapten exposure. TCRdb re-called the RACE reads through MiXCR, storing one row per CDR3 protein. The sample records about 100,000 distinct CDR3 sequences, approximately 10% being singletons. The specimen was whole blood, collected in connection with sensitization to the hapten diphenylcyclopropenone (DPC). These receptors originate from a woman aged 40 to 50 with alopecia areata. Some clones in this sample may be carry-over from other donors' samples. Both conserved end residues are part of each CDR3. D genes are given only for firm matches. Clone sizes are given selectively: once, few, many, or a class where the clone is expanded.

D: TRBD1
J: TRBJ1-3
V: TRBV6-5
size: -
CDR3: CASSYSSGGNTGNTIYF
DNA: TGTGCCAGCAGTTACTCGTCAGGGGGAAACACCGGAAACACCATATATTTT

D: -
J: TRBJ2-7
V: TRBV5-1
size: many
CDR3: CASSLDTSSYEQYF
DNA: TGCGCCAGCAGCTTGGACACCAGCTCCTACGAGCAGTACTTC

D: -
J: TRBJ2-3
V: TRBV6-2/TRBV6-3
size: few
CDR3: CASQTQDTQYF
DNA: TGTGCCAGTCAGACTCAAGATACGCAGTATTTT

D: -
J: TRBJ1-5
V: TRBV23-1
size: many
CDR3: CASSQLMDINQPQHF
DNA: TGCGCCAGCAGTCAATTGATGGACATCAATCAGCCCCAGCATTTT

D: -
J: TRBJ1-6
V: TRBV12-3/TRBV12-4
size: many
CDR3: CASRMLDSPLHF
DNA: TGTGCCAGCAGGATGTTGGATTCACCCCTCCACTTT

D: TRBD1
J: TRBJ1-2
V: TRBV6-2/TRBV6-3
size: many
CDR3: CASSPTGDYGYTF
DNA: TGTGCCAGCAGCCCGACAGGGGACTATGGCTACACCTTC

D: -
J: TRBJ1-2
V: TRBV6-2/TRBV6-3
size: many
CDR3: CASSLEGPAYGYTF
DNA: TGTGCCAGCAGTCTGGAAGGGCCAGCCTATGGCTACACCTTC

D: TRBD1
J: TRBJ1-2
V: TRBV19
size: many
CDR3: CASMEQGADYGYTF
DNA: TGTGCCAGCATGGAACAGGGGGCGGACTATGGCTACACCTTC

D: -
J: TRBJ2-1
V: TRBV11-2
size: few
CDR3: CASSPKGRLASEANEQFF
DNA: TGTGCCAGCAGCCCCAAGGGGAGGTTGGCTAGTGAAGCCAATGAGCAGTTCTTC

D: -
J: TRBJ1-2
V: TRBV10-2
size: -
CDR3: CASSEGVRYGYTF
DNA: TGCGCCAGCAGTGAGGGGGTTCGCTATGGCTACACCTTC

D: -
J: TRBJ1-2
V: TRBV7-8
size: many
CDR3: CASRTPGPNYGYTF
DNA: TGTGCCAGCAGGACACCCGGGCCTAACTATGGCTACACCTTC

D: -
J: TRBJ2-5
V: TRBV20-1
size: few
CDR3: CSGIREETQYF
DNA: TGCAGTGGCATCAGGGAGGAGACCCAGTACTTC

D: -
J: TRBJ1-1
V: TRBV9
size: -
CDR3: CASSVSVNTEAFF
DNA: TGTGCCAGCAGCGTATCGGTGAACACTGAAGCTTTCTTT

D: -
J: TRBJ1-4
V: TRBV18
size: many
CDR3: CASSPGINEKLFF
DNA: TGTGCCAGCTCACCAGGGATTAATGAAAAACTGTTTTTT